This TCR beta chain was profiled in a study of T cell clonality in common variable immunodeficiency. Points from the study as a whole: In common variable immunodeficiency, TCR beta chains reportedly carried fewer deletions and N-nucleotide insertions. The cause of increased CVID clonality remains unclear without subpopulation sequencing. CVID subjects shared fewer TCRbeta clones than healthy controls did.

Replacement immunoglobulin had been given to every CVID subject for at least one year. This clone was counted at least ten times. Its antigen is not known. Sequencing ends 3 residues short of the CDR3 end; the germline J gene provides the rest. CDR1 is SGHVS, CDR2 FQNEAQ, per germline. Losses at the gene ends were 5 bases for V and 4 bases for J; bases not matched to a gene: 6. There are 14 residues in the CDR3. The repertoire was sequenced with immunoSEQ multiplex PCR; TCRdb's copy has only in-frame clones and lacks some. The sample offers around 40,000 clones and no singletons, the top ten holding roughly 6%.

The chain is built from TRBV7-8 and TRBJ2-7; TRBD2 matches 9 bases. The origin of this receptor is a human donor with common variable immunodeficiency. The sequenced sample consisted of peripheral blood mononuclear cells. The CDR3 bases that were read are TGTGCCAGCAGCGTTCTAGCGGGAACTTACGAG. Protein sequence: CASSVLAGTYE. The whole CDR3 region reads CASSVLAGTYEQYF.